The rows below give T cell receptor beta chains drawn from one sample of a study of shared clonotypes between healthy human individuals. Sequenced by immunoSEQ multiplex PCR; TCRdb stores in-frame clones only, minus some. The profile shows 400,000 to 550,000 clones, 70% to 80% of them singletons. Material: PBMCs. The source is a woman aged 40 to 49 in good health. Some clones in this sample may be carry-over from other donors' samples. Both conserved end residues are part of each CDR3. A D gene is named only where the DNA matches it firmly. Clone sizes are given selectively: once, few, many, or a class where the clone is expanded.

>TRBV7-9|17|TRBD2|NA|TRBJ2-1
CASSLKPGTSVNNEQFF
TGTGCCAGCAGCCTCAAACCCGGGACTAGCGTTAACAATGAGCAGTTCTTC
>TRBV5-1|14|NA|NA|TRBJ2-3
CASRFGASTDTQYF
TGCGCCAGCAGATTCGGGGCAAGCACAGATACGCAGTATTTT
>TRBV7-7|15|NA|NA|TRBJ2-2
CASSIQGPNTGELFF
TGTGCTAGCAGCATTCAGGGGCCCAACACCGGGGAGCTGTTTTTT
>TRBV2|15|NA|NA|TRBJ2-5
CARGGGSDSGETQYF
TGTGCCAGAGGGGGCGGGAGCGACTCCGGGGAGACCCAGTACTTC
>TRBV29-1|15|NA|NA|TRBJ2-3
CSVLIDGRGADTQYF
TGCAGCGTCCTCATCGACGGCCGGGGTGCAGATACGCAGTATTTT
>TRBV10-3|15|TRBD2|NA|TRBJ2-3
CAISRLAGETDTQYF
TGTGCCATCAGTCGACTAGCGGGAGAGACAGATACGCAGTATTTT
>TRBV7-8|15|TRBD2|once|TRBJ2-3
CASSTGTSVKDTQYF
TGTGCCAGCAGCACCGGGACTAGCGTCAAAGATACGCAGTATTTT
>TRBV2|14|TRBD2|NA|TRBJ2-7
CASRAGTRSYEQYF
TGTGCCAGCAGGGCCGGGACTAGATCCTACGAGCAGTACTTC
>TRBV6-1|13|TRBD1|NA|TRBJ1-1
CASSPDRDGEAFF
TGTGCCAGCAGTCCGGACAGGGACGGCGAAGCTTTCTTT
>TRBV7-3|15|TRBD2|NA|TRBJ2-3
CASSSGLAGWDTQYF
TGTGCCAGCAGCTCGGGACTAGCGGGATGGGATACGCAGTATTTT
>TRBV30|14|NA|NA|TRBJ2-7
CACPKTAKIYEQYF
TGTGCCTGCCCAAAGACAGCGAAGATCTACGAGCAGTACTTC
>TRBV4-1|16|TRBD2|few|TRBJ2-1
CASSQDPSGVNNEQFF
TGCGCCAGCAGCCAAGATCCTAGCGGGGTTAACAATGAGCAGTTCTTC
>TRBV14|16|TRBD2|NA|TRBJ2-7
CASSPTSGRISYEQYF
TGTGCCAGCAGCCCGACTAGCGGGAGGATTTCCTACGAGCAGTACTTC
>TRBV28|11|NA|NA|TRBJ2-7
CATDGPYEQYF
TGTGCCACCGACGGGCCCTACGAGCAGTACTTC
>TRBV4-2|18|NA|NA|TRBJ2-6
CASSHPGGGYSGANVLTF
TGTGCCAGCAGCCACCCTGGAGGGGGGTACTCTGGGGCCAACGTCCTGACTTTC
>TRBV5-1|18|TRBD2|NA|TRBJ2-6
CASSLVAGTPSGANVLTF
TGCGCCAGCAGCTTGGTAGCGGGGACCCCCTCTGGGGCCAACGTCCTGACTTTC
>TRBV11-1|15|TRBD1|NA|TRBJ1-2
CASSPGPTGPYGYTF
TGTGCCAGCAGCCCCGGCCCGACAGGGCCCTATGGCTACACCTTC
>TRBV2|15|NA|NA|TRBJ1-3
CASSVTGVAGNTIYF
TGTGCCAGCAGTGTTACGGGGGTAGCTGGAAACACCATATATTTT
>TRBV10-3|15|TRBD2|NA|TRBJ2-7
CAITEGGGRASEQYF
TGTGCCATCACCGAAGGTGGAGGGAGGGCATCCGAGCAGTACTTC
>TRBV28|14|TRBD1|once|TRBJ1-5
CASSSGQGNQPQHF
TGTGCCAGCAGTTCGGGACAGGGCAATCAGCCCCAGCATTTT
>TRBV28|18|NA|many|TRBJ2-7
CASSSPPGGEGRLYEQYF
TGTGCCAGCAGTTCCCCGCCCGGCGGAGAGGGGAGGTTATACGAGCAGTACTTC
>TRBV9|16|NA|once|TRBJ2-1
CASSVARGADYNEQFF
TGTGCCAGCAGCGTAGCTCGGGGGGCCGATTACAATGAGCAGTTCTTC
>TRBV18|16|TRBD2|NA|TRBJ2-1
CASSPGLAGPTNEQFF
TGTGCCAGCTCACCTGGACTAGCGGGACCCACCAATGAGCAGTTCTTC
>TRBV7-9|13|NA|NA|TRBJ1-1
CASSLFSGTEAFF
TGTGCCAGCAGCCTCTTTTCGGGCACTGAAGCTTTCTTT
>TRBV11-1|12|TRBD1|NA|TRBJ1-2
CASSPYRGSYTF
TGTGCCAGCAGCCCGTACAGGGGAAGCTACACCTTC
>TRBV2|15|NA|few|TRBJ2-7
CASSEGGVRPYEQYF
TGTGCCAGCAGTGAAGGGGGAGTTCGCCCCTACGAGCAGTACTTC
>TRBV7-9|15|NA|NA|TRBJ2-7
CASSLPGTDSYEQYF
TGTGCCAGCAGCTTACCCGGGACCGACTCCTACGAGCAGTACTTC
>TRBV27|15|TRBD2|NA|TRBJ2-3
CASRVTSGSTDTQYF
TGTGCCAGCAGAGTTACTAGCGGGAGCACAGATACGCAGTATTTT
>TRBV6-5|12|NA|NA|TRBJ2-5
CASSSWGETQYF
TGTGCCAGCAGTTCGTGGGGGGAGACCCAGTACTTC
>TRBV5-1|13|NA|NA|TRBJ2-4
CASRGEQGDIQYF
TGCGCCAGCAGGGGCGAGCAAGGGGACATTCAGTACTTC
>TRBV2|12|NA|once|TRBJ1-4
CASSDQYEKLFF
TGTGCCAGCAGTGACCAGTATGAAAAACTGTTTTTT
>TRBV9|15|TRBD2|NA|TRBJ2-1
CASSVAGAGYNEQFF
TGTGCCAGCAGCGTTGCGGGAGCGGGCTACAATGAGCAGTTCTTC
>TRBV15|15|NA|once|TRBJ2-3
CATSRDTAATDTQYF
TGTGCCACCAGCAGAGATACAGCTGCCACAGATACGCAGTATTTT
>TRBV7-2|13|NA|NA|TRBJ2-3
CASSLSRTDTQYF
TGTGCCAGCAGCTTAAGCCGCACAGATACGCAGTATTTT
>TRBV6-1|13|NA|once|TRBJ2-7
CASSRLTSYEQYF
TGTGCCAGCAGCCGACTAACTTCCTACGAGCAGTACTTC
>TRBV29-1|15|TRBD2|NA|TRBJ2-1
CSVEYPAGGPNEQFF
TGCAGCGTTGAGTACCCAGCGGGAGGGCCGAATGAGCAGTTCTTC
>TRBV15|16|TRBD2|NA|TRBJ2-7
CATSRDRASGSYEQYF
TGTGCCACCAGCAGAGATAGGGCTAGCGGGAGTTACGAGCAGTACTTC
>TRBV30|17|NA|NA|TRBJ2-5
CAWSVPRPGQYQETQYF
TGTGCCTGGAGTGTACCCCGCCCGGGGCAGTACCAGGAGACCCAGTACTTC
>TRBV7-9|14|NA|NA|TRBJ2-3
CASSPGRGTDTQYF
TGTGCCAGCAGCCCCGGACGCGGGACAGATACGCAGTATTTT
>TRBV18|17|NA|once|TRBJ1-3
CASSPNGLLSSGNTIYF
TGTGCCAGCTCACCAAATGGACTTCTTAGCTCTGGAAACACCATATATTTT
>TRBV29-1|15|NA|NA|TRBJ2-7
CSVAGGFQGAHEQYF
TGCAGCGTCGCGGGGGGGTTTCAGGGGGCTCACGAGCAGTACTTC
>TRBV4-3|15|NA|NA|TRBJ2-7
CASSLSKDGRYEQYF
TGCGCCAGCAGCCTCAGTAAGGACGGAAGATACGAGCAGTACTTC
>TRBV5-4|16|NA|NA|TRBJ1-2
CASSLEIEGEGYGYTF
TGTGCCAGCAGCTTGGAGATAGAGGGGGAAGGATATGGCTACACCTTC